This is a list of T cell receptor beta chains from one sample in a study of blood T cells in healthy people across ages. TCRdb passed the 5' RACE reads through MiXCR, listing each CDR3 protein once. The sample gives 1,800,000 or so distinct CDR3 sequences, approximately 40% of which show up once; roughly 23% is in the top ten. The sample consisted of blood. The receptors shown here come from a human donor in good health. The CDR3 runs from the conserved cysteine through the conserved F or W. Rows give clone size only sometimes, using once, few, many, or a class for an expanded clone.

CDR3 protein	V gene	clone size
CSARTSGGDEQFF	TRBV29-1	many
CASSLRLRQGEHTGELFF	TRBV5-1	-
CSARPVLYGYTF	TRBV20-1	-
CASSLRSFPGHNEQFF	TRBV28	-
CASSFRGGTQYF	TRBV12-3/TRBV12-4	few
CASSAKGEPYEQFF	TRBV9	-
CASSLQGPPEEKLFF	TRBV18	few
CASSQGPSGGETQYF	TRBV4-1	few
CASSARGAQFNNGQFF	TRBV2	-
CASSPRGFTEAFF	TRBV18	-
CASSSPGSPHTHNEQFF	TRBV7-2	-
CSASPPLGTGELFF	TRBV20-1	-
CSAREVGLLYEQYF	TRBV20-1	few
CASSPLGGTNVLTF	TRBV3-1	-
CAGSYRSGGTGYTF	TRBV6-5	-
CASTHGGQGDTEAFF	TRBV12-3/TRBV12-4	-
CSVGGLAGIVYNEQFF	TRBV29-1	-
CASSLAVDRRTKNIQYF	TRBV7-9	-
CASSPRTTNEKLFF	TRBV3-1	-
CASSQDTGRKTQYF	TRBV4-1	few
CASTRGSGELFF	TRBV6-5	-
CASSYSYGQGAGETQYF	TRBV6-6	-
CASSFQQSTDTQYF	TRBV27	few
CASSPNRLQGAHEKRFF	TRBV7-2	-
CASSQFFGLAGGMNEQFF	TRBV4-2	-
CASSGDGAATNEKLFF	TRBV2	-
CSARESLKDGYTF	TRBV20-1	-
CASSQRRVALPQHF	TRBV4-1	-
CASSARQGRGNQPQHF	TRBV6-2/TRBV6-3	-
CASRLQSSYNEQFF	TRBV5-1	-
CATSGDFQETQYF	TRBV12-3/TRBV12-4	-
CSARELAGGYNEQFF	TRBV20-1	few
CSARLPGQGGGSPLHF	TRBV20-1	-
CASSSSPTTTRTGLVYF	TRBV27	-
CASRSSGGRENTEAFF	TRBV12-3/TRBV12-4	-
CASSYTPWTSGPETQYF	TRBV6-2/TRBV6-3	-
CANRGTGAVYEQYF	TRBV2	once
CASSRAGGEHNEQFF	TRBV7-2	few
CASTQGHVSNQPQHF	TRBV4-1	-
CASSLNPRGLAASQYF	TRBV12-3/TRBV12-4	-
CASSVGDRGLSTEAFF	TRBV7-3	-
CAIRSERGTKETQYF	TRBV10-3	-